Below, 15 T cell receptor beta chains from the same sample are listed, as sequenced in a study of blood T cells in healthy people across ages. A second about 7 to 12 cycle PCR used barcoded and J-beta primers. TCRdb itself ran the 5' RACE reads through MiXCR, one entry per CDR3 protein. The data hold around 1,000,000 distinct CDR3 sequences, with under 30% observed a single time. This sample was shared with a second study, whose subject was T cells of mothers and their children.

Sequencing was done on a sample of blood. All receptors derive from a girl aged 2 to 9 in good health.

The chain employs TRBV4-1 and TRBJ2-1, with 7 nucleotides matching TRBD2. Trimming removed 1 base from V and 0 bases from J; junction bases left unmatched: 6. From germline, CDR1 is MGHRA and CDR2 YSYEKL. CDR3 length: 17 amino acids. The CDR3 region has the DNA TGCGCCAGCAGCCAAGGGGGAGCGGGAAGCTCCTACAATGAGCAGTTCTTC. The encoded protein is CASSQGGAGSSYNEQFF.

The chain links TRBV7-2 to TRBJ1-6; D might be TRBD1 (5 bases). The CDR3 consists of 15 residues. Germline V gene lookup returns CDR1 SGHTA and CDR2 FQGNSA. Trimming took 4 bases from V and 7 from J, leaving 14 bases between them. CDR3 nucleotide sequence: TGTGCCAGCAGCTCATTTGGGACTGAGAATTCACCCCTCCACTTT. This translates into CASSSFGTENSPLHF. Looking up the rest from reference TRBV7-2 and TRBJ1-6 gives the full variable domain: GAGVSQSPSNKVTEKGKDVELRCDPISGHTALYWYRQSLGQGLEFLIYFQGNSAPDKSGLPSDRFSAERTGGSVSTLTIQRTQQEDSAVYLCASSSFGTENSPLHFGNGTRLTVT.

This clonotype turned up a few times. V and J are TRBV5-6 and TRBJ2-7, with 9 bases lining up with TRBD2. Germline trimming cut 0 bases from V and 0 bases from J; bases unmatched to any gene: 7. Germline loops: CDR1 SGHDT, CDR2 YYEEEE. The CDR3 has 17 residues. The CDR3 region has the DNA TGTGCCAGCAGCTTGGGTCCAGCGGGAGGCCTCTCCTACGAGCAGTACTTC. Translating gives CASSLGPAGGLSYEQYF.

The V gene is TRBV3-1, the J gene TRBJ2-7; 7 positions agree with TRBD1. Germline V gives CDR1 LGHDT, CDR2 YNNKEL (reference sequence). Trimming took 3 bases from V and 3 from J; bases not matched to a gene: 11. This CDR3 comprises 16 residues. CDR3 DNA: TGTGCCAGCAGCCACGTAAATCCGGGACAGATCTACGAGCAGTACTTC. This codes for CASSHVNPGQIYEQYF.

The CDR3 DNA reads as TGTGCCAGCAGTGAAGATACAGGGATTTTCCAGCCCCAGCATTTT. Amino acid sequence: CASSEDTGIFQPQHF. The chain links TRBV6-1 to TRBJ1-5; D is possibly TRBD1 (6 bases). This CDR3 contains 15 residues. V was cut by 1 base and J by 7 bases, with 14 bases left in between. Germline values: CDR1 MNHNS, CDR2 SASEGT.

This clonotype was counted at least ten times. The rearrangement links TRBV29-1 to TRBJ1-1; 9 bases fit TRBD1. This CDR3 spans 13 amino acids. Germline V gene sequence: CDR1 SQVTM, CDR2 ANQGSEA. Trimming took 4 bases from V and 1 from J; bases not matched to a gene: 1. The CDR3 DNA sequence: TGCAGCGTTGTGGGACAGGGGAACACTGAAGCTTTCTTT. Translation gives CSVVGQGNTEAFF. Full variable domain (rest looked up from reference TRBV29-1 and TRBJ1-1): SAVISQKPSRDICQRGTSLTIQCQVDSQVTMMFWYRQQPGQSLTLIATANQGSEATYESGFVIDKFPISRPNLTFSTLTVSNMSPEDSSIYLCSVVGQGNTEAFFGQGTRLTVV.

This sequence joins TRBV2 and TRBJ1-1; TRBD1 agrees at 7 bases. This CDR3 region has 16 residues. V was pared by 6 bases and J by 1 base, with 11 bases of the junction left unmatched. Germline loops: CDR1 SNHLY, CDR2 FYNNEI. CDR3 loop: CASSHTNRGSNTEAFF. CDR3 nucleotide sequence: TGTGCCAGCAGCCACACCAACAGGGGCTCGAACACTGAAGCTTTCTTT.

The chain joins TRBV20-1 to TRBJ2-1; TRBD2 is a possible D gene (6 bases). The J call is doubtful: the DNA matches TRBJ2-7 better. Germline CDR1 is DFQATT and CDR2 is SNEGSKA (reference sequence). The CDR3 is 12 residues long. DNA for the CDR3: TGCAGTGCGGGACTCCGGTCCTACGAGCAGTACTTC. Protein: CSAGLRSYEQYF.

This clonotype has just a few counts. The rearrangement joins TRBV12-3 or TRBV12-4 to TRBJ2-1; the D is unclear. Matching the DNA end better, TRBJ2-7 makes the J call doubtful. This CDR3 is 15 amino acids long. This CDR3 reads CASSPTLLGYNEQYF. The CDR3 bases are TGTGCCAGCAGCCCGACATTGCTCGGGTACAATGAGCAGTACTTC.

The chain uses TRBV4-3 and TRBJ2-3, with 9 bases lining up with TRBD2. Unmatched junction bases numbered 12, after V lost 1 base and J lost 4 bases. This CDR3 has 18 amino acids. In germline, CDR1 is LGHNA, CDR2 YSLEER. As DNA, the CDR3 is TGCGCCAGCAGCCAAGTCAGATCTCTAGCGGGAAGGGCAGATACGCAGTATTTT. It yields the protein CASSQVRSLAGRADTQYF.

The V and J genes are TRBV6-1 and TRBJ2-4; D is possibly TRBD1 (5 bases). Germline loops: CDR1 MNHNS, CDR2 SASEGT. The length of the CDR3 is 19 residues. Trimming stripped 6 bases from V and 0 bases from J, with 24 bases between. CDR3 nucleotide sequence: TGTGCCAGCAGCACTTCCCTAAGGGGCGGATTCCTAGCCAAAAACATTCAGTACTTC. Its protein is CASSTSLRGGFLAKNIQYF.

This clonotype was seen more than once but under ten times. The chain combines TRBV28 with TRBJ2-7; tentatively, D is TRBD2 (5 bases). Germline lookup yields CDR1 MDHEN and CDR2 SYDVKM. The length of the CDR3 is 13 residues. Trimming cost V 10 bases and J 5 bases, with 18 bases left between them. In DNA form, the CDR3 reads TGTGCCACCATCTCCCCTAGCCTTGACGAGCAGTACTTC. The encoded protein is CATISPSLDEQYF.

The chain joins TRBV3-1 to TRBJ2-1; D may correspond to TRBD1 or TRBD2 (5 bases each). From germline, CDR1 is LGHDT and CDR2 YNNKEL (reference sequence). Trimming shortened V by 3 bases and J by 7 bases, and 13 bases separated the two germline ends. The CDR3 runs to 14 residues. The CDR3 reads CASSQRGSENEQFF. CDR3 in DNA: TGTGCCAGCAGCCAGAGGGGTAGCGAGAATGAGCAGTTCTTC.

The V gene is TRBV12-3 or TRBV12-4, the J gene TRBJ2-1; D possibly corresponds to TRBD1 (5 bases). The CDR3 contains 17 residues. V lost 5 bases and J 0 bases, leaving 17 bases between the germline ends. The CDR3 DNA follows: TGTGCCAGCAGTCCTATTGAGACAGTGCCCTCCTACAATGAGCAGTTCTTC. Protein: CASSPIETVPSYNEQFF.

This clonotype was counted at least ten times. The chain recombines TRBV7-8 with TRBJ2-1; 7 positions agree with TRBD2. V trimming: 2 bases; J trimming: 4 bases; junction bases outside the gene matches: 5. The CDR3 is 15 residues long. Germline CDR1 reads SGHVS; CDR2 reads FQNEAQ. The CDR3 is CASSLFWREYNEQFF. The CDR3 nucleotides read TGTGCCAGCAGCTTATTCTGGCGGGAGTACAATGAGCAGTTCTTC.